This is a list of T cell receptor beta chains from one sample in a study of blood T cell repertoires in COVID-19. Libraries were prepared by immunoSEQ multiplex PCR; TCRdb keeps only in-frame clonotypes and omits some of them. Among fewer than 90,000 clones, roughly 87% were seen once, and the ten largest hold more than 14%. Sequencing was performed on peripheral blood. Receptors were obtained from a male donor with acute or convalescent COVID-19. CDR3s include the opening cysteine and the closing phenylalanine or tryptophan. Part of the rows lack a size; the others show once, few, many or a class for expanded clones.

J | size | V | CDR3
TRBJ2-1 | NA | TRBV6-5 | CASSYGAARLNGEQFF
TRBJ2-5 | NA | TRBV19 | CASSTGSQETQYF
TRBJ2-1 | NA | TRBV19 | CASSFGQYNEQFF
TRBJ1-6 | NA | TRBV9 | CASNDRVNSPLHF
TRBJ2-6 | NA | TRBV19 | CASSHLRSGANVLTF
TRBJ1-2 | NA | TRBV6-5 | CASSTAGTANYGYTF
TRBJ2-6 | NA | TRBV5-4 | CASSWGVTSSGANVLTF
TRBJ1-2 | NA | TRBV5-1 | CASRMDRGSDGYTF
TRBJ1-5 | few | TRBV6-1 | CASSSGGVGNQPQHF
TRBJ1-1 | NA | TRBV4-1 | CASSRNRGTEAFF
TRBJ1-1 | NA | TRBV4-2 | CASSQTGTGGTEAFF
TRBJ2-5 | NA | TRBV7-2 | CASSLVAQKVLTSGTQYF
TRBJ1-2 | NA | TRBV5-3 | CARSLSTGSYGYTF
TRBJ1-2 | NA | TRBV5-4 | CASSPGTGTGYGYTF
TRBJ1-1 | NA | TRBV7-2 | CASSRDRGHTEAFF
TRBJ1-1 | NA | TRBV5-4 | CASSRDREDNTEAFF
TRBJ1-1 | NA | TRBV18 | CASSPPPGYSGMNTEAFF
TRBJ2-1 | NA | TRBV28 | CASSLTGYHNEQFF
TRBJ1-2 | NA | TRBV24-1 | CATSDSPGQGNYGYTF
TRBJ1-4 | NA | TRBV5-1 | CASSLQTTNRGTNEKLFF
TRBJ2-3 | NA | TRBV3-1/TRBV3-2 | CASSLRLAGTTDTQYF
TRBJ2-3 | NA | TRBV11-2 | CASSLTSGGTDTQYF
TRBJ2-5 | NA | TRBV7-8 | CASSLGQPQETQYF
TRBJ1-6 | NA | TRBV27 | CASSSGTGRNSPLHF
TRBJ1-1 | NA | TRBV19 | CASGQLSDTEAFF
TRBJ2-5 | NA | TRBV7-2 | CASSLGSPQETQYF
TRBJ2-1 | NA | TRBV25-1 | CASMTSGTYNEQFF
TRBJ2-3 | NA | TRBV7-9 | CASSMGLAGGLDTQYF
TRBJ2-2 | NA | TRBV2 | CASRGTVTNTGELFF
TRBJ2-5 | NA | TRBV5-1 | CASTEGQETQYF
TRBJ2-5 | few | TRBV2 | CASREDRAGETQYF
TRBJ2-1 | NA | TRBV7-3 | CASSLNQGNEQFF
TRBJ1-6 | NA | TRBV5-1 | CASSPVRGRGNSPLHF
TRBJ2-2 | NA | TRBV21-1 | CASSKAKRGPRSNTGELFF
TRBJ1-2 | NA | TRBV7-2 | CASSPGQAMSYGYTF
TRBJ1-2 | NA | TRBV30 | CAWKSRERKDYGYTF
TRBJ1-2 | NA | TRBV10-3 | CAISEIGGTYGYTF
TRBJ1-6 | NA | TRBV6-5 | CATLTYNSPLHF
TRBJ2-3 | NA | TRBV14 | CASSPQGGDTQYF
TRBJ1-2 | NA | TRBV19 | CASTRQGRGGYTF
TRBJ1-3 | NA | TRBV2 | CASSRDSTSSGNTIYF
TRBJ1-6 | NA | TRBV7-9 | CASSIDRGSSYNSPLHF
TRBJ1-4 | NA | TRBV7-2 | CASSVGQGGEKLFF
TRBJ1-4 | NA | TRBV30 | CAWTLPTGGNEKLFF
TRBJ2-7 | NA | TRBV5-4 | CASSETTGDYEQYF
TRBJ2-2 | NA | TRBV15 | CATSRGGLAGELFF
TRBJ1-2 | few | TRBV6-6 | CASRTEAEGYGYTF
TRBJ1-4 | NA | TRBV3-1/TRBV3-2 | CASSQKAPGFGNEKLFF
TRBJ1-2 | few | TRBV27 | CASRPPGAGGYTF
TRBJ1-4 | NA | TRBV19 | CASSPAPTDEKLFF
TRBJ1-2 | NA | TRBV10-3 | CAISMSLGDGYTF
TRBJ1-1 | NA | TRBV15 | CATSRDLAGTGGEAFF